This section outlines one T cell receptor beta chain sequence together with its context. The sample holds other DNA sequences that translate to the same CDR3. The CDR3 covers 15 residues. This entry belongs to a study of cytomegalovirus exposure and HLA in healthy donors. Primers: 60 Vbeta forward and 13 Jbeta reverse. The method was immunoSEQ multiplex PCR; TCRdb's version includes in-frame clones alone and lacks a portion of them. This sample has more than 130,000 clones; roughly four fifths occur once, and the top ten carry 4% to 6%. The chain is built from TRBV21-1 and TRBJ1-2. TRBV21-1 counts as a pseudogene. This TCR came from a woman between 45 and 65 years old in good health and CMV-seronegative. The sample comprised PBMCs. CDR3 DNA: TGTGCCAGCAGCTCGGGAGGGGGGGGCAGCTATGGCTACACCTTC. Its translation is CASSSGGGGSYGYTF.